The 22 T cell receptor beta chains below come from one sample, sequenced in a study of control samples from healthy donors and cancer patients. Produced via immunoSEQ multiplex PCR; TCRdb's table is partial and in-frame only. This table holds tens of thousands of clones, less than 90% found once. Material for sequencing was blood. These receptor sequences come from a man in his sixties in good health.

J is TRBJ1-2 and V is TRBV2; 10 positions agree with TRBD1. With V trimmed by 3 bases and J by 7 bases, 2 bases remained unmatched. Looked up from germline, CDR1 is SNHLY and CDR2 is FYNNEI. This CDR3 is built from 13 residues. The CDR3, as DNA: TGTGCCAGCAGTGAGACAGGGGGCGGTGGCTACACCTTC. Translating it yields CASSETGGGGYTF.

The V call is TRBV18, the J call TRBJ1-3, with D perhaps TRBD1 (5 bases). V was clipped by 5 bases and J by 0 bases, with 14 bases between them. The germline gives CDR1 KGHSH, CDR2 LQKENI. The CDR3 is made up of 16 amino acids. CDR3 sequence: CASSFASTVSGNTIYF. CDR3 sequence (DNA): TGTGCCAGCTCATTCGCTTCGACAGTCTCTGGAAACACCATATATTTT.

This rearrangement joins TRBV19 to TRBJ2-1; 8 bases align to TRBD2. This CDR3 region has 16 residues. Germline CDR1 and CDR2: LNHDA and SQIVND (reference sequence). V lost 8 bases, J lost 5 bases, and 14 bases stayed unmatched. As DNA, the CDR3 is TGTGCCAGTGATGACCCGGGACTAGGTCCCAACAATGAGCAGTTCTTC. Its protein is CASDDPGLGPNNEQFF.

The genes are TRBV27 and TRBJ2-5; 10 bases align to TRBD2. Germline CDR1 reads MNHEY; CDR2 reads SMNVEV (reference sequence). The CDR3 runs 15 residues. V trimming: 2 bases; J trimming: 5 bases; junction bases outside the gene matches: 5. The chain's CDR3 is CASSLSGRAVETQYF. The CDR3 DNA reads TGTGCCAGCAGTTTAAGCGGGAGGGCCGTGGAGACCCAGTACTTC.

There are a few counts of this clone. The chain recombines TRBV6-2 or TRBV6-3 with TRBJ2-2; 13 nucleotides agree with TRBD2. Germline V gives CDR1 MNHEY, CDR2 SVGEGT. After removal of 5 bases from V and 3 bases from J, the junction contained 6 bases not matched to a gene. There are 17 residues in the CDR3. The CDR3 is CASSPRTSGGYTGELFF. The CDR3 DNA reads TGTGCCAGCAGTCCCCGGACTAGCGGGGGTTACACCGGGGAGCTGTTTTTT.

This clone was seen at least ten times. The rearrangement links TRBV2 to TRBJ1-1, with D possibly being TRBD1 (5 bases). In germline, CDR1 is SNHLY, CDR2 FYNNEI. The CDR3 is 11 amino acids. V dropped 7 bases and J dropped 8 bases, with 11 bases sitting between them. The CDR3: CASTLRGEAFF. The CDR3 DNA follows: TGTGCCAGCACCCTGAGGGGAGAAGCTTTCTTT.

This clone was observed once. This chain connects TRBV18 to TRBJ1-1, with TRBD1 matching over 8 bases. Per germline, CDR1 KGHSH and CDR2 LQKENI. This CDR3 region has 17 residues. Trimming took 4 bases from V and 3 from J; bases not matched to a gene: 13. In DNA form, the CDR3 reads TGTGCCAGCTCACGGATGCAGATTCAGGGGGCTGACACTGAAGCTTTCTTT. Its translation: CASSRMQIQGADTEAFF.

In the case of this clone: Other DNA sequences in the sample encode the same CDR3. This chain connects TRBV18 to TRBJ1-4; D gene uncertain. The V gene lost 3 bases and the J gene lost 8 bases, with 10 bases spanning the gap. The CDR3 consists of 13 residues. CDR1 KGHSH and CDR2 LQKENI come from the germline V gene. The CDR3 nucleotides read TGTGCCAGCTCACCGCGGGGAGGAGAAAAACTGTTTTTT. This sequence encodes CASSPRGGEKLFF. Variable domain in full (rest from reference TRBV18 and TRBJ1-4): NAGVMQNPRHLVRRRGQEARLRCSPMKGHSHVYWYRQLPEEGLKFMVYLQKENIIDESGMPKERFSAEFPKEGPSILRIQQVVRGDSAAYFCASSPRGGEKLFFGSGTQLSVL.

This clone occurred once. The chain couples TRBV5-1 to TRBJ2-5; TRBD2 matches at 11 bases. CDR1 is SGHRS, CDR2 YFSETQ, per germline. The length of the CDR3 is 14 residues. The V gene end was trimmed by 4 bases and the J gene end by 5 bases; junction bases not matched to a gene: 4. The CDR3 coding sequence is TGCGCCAGCAGCGCTAGCGGGAGGACTGAGACCCAGTACTTC. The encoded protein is CASSASGRTETQYF.

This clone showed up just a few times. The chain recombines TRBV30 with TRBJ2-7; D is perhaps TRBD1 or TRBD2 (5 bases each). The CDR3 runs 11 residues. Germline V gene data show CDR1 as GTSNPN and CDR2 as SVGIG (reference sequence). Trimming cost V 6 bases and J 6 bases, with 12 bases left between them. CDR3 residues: CACEGSFEQYF. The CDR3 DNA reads TGTGCCTGCGAGGGGAGTTTCGAGCAGTACTTC.

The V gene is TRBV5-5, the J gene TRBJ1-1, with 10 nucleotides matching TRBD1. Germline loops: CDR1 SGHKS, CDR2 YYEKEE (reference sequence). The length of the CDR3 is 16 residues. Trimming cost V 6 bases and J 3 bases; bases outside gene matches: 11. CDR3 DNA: TGTGCCAGCAAAATAAGACAGGGGGCGGCAGACACTGAAGCTTTCTTT. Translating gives CASKIRQGAADTEAFF.

The CDR3 loop is CASSYDVRDSQHF. As DNA, the CDR3 is TGTGCCAGCAGTTACGACGTCCGAGATTCCCAGCATTTT. The chain links TRBV6-2 or TRBV6-3 to TRBJ1-5; D remains ambiguous. Germline V gives CDR1 MNHEY, CDR2 SVGEGT. This CDR3 has 13 amino acids. Trimming took 2 bases from V and 11 from J, leaving 13 bases between them.

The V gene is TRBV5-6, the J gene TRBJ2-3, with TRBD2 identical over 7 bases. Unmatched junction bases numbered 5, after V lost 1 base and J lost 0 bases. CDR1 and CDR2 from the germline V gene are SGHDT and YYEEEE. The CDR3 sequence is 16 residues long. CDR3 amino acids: CASSLLAGVSTDTQYF. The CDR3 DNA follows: TGTGCCAGCAGCTTGCTGGCGGGAGTAAGCACAGATACGCAGTATTTT.

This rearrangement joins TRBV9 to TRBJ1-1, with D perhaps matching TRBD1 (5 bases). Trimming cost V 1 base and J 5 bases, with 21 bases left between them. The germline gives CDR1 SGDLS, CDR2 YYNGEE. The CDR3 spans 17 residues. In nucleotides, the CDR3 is TGTGCCAGCAGCGTAAGAGCCCGGGGAAGGGGAAGGACTGAAGCTTTCTTT. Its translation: CASSVRARGRGRTEAFF.

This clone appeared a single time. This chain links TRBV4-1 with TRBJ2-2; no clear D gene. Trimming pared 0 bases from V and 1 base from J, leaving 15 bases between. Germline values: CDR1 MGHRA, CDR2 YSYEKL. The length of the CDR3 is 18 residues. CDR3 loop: CASSQELDPVRNTGELFF. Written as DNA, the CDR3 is TGCGCCAGCAGCCAAGAACTTGATCCGGTGAGGAACACCGGGGAGCTGTTTTTT.

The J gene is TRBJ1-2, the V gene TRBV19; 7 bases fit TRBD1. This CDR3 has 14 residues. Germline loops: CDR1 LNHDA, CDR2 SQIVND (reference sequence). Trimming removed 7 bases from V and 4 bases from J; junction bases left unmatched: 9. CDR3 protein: CASIGPTGTYGYTF. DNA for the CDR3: TGTGCCAGTATCGGCCCGACAGGGACCTATGGCTACACCTTC. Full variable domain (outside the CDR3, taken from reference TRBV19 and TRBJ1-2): DGGITQSPKYLFRKEGQNVTLSCEQNLNHDAMYWYRQDPGQGLRLIYYSQIVNDFQKGDIAEGYSVSREKKESFPLTVTSAQKNPTAFYLCASIGPTGTYGYTFGSGTRLTVV.

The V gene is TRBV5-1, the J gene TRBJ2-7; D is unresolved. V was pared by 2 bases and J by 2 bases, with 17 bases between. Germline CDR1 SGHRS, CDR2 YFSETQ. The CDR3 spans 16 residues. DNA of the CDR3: TGCGCCAGCAGCTTTTCTGGTGGGATTAAAGCCTACGAGCAGTACTTC. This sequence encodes CASSFSGGIKAYEQYF.

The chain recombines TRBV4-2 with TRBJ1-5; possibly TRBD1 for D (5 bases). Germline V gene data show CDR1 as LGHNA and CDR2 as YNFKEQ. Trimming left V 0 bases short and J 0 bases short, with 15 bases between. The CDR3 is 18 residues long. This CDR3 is CASSQDLGGGDSNQPQHF. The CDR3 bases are TGTGCCAGCAGCCAAGATCTTGGGGGTGGAGATAGCAATCAGCCCCAGCATTTT.

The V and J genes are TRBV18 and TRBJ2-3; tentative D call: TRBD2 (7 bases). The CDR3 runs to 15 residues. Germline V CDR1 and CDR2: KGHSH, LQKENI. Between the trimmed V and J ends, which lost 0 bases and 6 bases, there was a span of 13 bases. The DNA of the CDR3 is TGTGCCAGCTCACCACCCGGGGGGCGCATTGATACGCAGTATTTT. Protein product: CASSPPGGRIDTQYF.

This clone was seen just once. CDR3: CASSPTGTSGYNEQFF. In nucleotides, the CDR3 is TGTGCCAGCAGCCCAACCGGGACTAGCGGGTACAATGAGCAGTTCTTC. The chain uses TRBV9 and TRBJ2-1, with TRBD2 identical over 12 bases. CDR1 and CDR2 from the germline V gene are SGDLS and YYNGEE. The CDR3 runs 16 residues. After removal of 4 bases from V and 4 bases from J, the junction contained 6 bases not matched to a gene.

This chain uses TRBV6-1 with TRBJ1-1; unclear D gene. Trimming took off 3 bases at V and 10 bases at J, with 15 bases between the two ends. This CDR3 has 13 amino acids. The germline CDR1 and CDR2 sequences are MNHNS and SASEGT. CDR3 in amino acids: CASSDGREKGAFF. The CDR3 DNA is TGTGCCAGCAGTGATGGACGGGAAAAAGGAGCTTTCTTT.

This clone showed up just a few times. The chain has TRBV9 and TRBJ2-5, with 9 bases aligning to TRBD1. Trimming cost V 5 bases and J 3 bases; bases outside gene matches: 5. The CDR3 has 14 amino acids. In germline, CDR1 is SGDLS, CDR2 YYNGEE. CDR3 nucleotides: TGTGCCAGCAGTCAGACAGGGGGGGAAGAGACCCAGTACTTC. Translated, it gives CASSQTGGEETQYF.